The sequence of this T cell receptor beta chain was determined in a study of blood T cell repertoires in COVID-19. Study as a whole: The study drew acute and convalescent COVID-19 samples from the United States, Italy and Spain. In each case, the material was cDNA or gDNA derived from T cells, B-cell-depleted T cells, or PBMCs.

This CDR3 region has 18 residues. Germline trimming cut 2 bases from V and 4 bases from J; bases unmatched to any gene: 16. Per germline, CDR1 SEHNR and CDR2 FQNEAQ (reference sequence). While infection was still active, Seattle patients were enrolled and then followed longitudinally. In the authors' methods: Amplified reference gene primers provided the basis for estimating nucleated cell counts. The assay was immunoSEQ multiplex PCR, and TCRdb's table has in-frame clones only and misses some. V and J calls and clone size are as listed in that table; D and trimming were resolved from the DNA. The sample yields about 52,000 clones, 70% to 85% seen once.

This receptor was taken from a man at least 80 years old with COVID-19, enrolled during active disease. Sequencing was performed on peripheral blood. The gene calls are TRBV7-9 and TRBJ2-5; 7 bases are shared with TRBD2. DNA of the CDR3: TGTGCCAGCAGCTTACAGCGGGGAATCAGGGAGGTCACAGAGACCCAGTACTTC. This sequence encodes CASSLQRGIREVTETQYF.